These 12 T cell receptor beta chains share one sample of origin, sequenced in a study of somatic mutations in cytotoxic T cells in rheumatoid arthritis. Measured with immunoSEQ multiplex PCR; TCRdb has only the in-frame clones, and not every one. The sample lists about 29,000 clones, more than 75% occurring once. The sample consisted of CD8+ T cells sorted from blood. These receptors all stem from an adult with rheumatoid arthritis.

CDR3 coding DNA: TGTGCCAGCAGTTACTTGGCGGGGGGGGACACAGATACGCAGTATTTT. This codes for CASSYLAGGDTDTQYF. The chain recombines TRBV6-5 with TRBJ2-3, with 9 bases identical to TRBD2. The CDR3 contains 16 residues. Germline V gives CDR1 MNHEY, CDR2 SVGAGI. J was trimmed by 2 bases and V by 1 base; bases with no gene match: 4.

The rearrangement links TRBV7-8 to TRBJ1-4, with D unclear. Per the germline V gene, CDR1 is SGHVS and CDR2 is FQNEAQ. The ends were cut back, 5 bases at V and 3 bases at J, with 10 bases in the middle. The CDR3 consists of 14 residues. CDR3 nucleotide sequence: TGTGCCAGCAGCCAGGTGGAAGCTAATGAAAAACTGTTTTTT. Protein product: CASSQVEANEKLFF. The complete variable domain, with remaining parts taken from reference TRBV7-8 and TRBJ1-4, reads GAGVSQSPRYKVAKRGQDVALRCDPISGHVSLFWYQQALGQGPEFLTYFQNEAQLDKSGLPSDRFFAERPEGSVSTLKIQRTQQEDSAVYLCASSQVEANEKLFFGSGTQLSVL.

The chain recombines TRBV29-1 with TRBJ2-4; D possibly corresponds to TRBD2 (6 bases). This CDR3 contains 16 residues. Germline V CDR1 and CDR2: SQVTM, ANQGSEA. With 0 bases removed from V and 0 bases from J, the gap between germline ends came to 12 bases. The CDR3 DNA reads TGCAGCGTTGAAGATCGGGGGTCTCTAGCCAAAAACATTCAGTACTTC. Its translation: CSVEDRGSLAKNIQYF.

This chain uses TRBV14 with TRBJ2-7; tentative D call: TRBD1 (5 bases). Germline V gene sequence: CDR1 SGHDN, CDR2 FVKESK. The CDR3 runs 15 residues. The ends were cut back, 1 base at V and 2 bases at J, with 12 bases in the middle. The CDR3 protein is CASSQGTGPAYEQYF. The CDR3 bases are TGTGCCAGCAGCCAAGGAACAGGACCTGCCTACGAGCAGTACTTC.

The gene calls are TRBV6-1 and TRBJ1-5; the match to TRBD1 covers 7 bases. V gave up 2 bases and J gave up 0 bases; unmatched junction bases: 10. This CDR3 is 18 amino acids long. Germline assignment: CDR1 MNHNS and CDR2 SASEGT. CDR3 region: CASSERTGRDYSNQPQHF. In nucleotides, the CDR3 is TGTGCCAGCAGTGAAAGGACAGGAAGGGACTATAGCAATCAGCCCCAGCATTTT.

This chain links TRBV9 with TRBJ2-3, with 9 bases aligning to TRBD2. The CDR3 runs 17 residues. From germline, CDR1 is SGDLS and CDR2 YYNGEE. Germline trimming cut 3 bases from V and 0 bases from J; bases unmatched to any gene: 8. The CDR3 sequence is CASSEGTSMASTDTQYF. The CDR3 DNA sequence: TGTGCCAGCAGCGAGGGGACTAGCATGGCTAGCACAGATACGCAGTATTTT.

V gene TRBV7-2 combines with J gene TRBJ2-5, with TRBD1 matching 12 bases. The V gene end was trimmed by 3 bases and the J gene end by 5 bases; junction bases not matched to a gene: 7. The CDR3 spans 16 residues. The germline V gene has CDR1 SGHTA and CDR2 FQGNSA. The CDR3 coding sequence is TGTGCCAGCAGCTTTACGGGACAGGGGGCAGGGGAGACCCAGTACTTC. As protein: CASSFTGQGAGETQYF.

The chain has TRBV27 and TRBJ2-7; no definite D call. CDR1 MNHEY and CDR2 SMNVEV come from the germline V gene (reference sequence). The CDR3 has 16 amino acids. The ends were cut back, 4 bases at V and 3 bases at J, with 19 bases in the middle. The CDR3 DNA follows: TGTGCCAGCAGTTCCGCCGGAGCCCGAGTCATCTACGAGCAGTACTTC. Translation: CASSSAGARVIYEQYF.

The chain has TRBV10-2 and TRBJ1-2; D gene uncertain. The CDR3 runs 17 residues. Germline V lookup: CDR1 WSHSY, CDR2 SAAADI. Trimming stripped 7 bases from V and 0 bases from J, with 21 bases between. The CDR3, as DNA: TGCGCCAGCACCACCCCCGCGCCAACTCCGACTAACTATGGCTACACCTTC. This sequence encodes CASTTPAPTPTNYGYTF.

The chain uses TRBV5-4 and TRBJ2-1, with TRBD1 as a possible D gene (7 bases). Germline CDR1 and CDR2: SGHNT and YYREEE (reference sequence). This CDR3 has 16 residues. The V end was cut by 4 bases, the J end by 6 bases, with 20 bases between. Written as DNA, the CDR3 is TGTGCCAGCAGCCTCAGACAGGGAACGGGGGTCAATGAGCAGTTCTTC. Its protein product is CASSLRQGTGVNEQFF.

The V and J genes are TRBV4-2 and TRBJ2-7; D is perhaps TRBD2 (7 bases). The CDR3 consists of 14 residues. Trimming pared 4 bases from V and 5 bases from J, leaving 15 bases between. Germline V lookup: CDR1 LGHNA, CDR2 YNFKEQ. The CDR3 DNA sequence: TGTGCCAGCAGCCCTAGGGGGGGGTCTGACGAGCAGTACTTC. This gives the protein CASSPRGGSDEQYF.

This chain joins TRBV7-2 and TRBJ2-1; the match to TRBD2 covers 9 bases. V shed 5 bases and J 5 bases; nucleotides not matched to a gene: 10. The CDR3 is 16 amino acids. Germline assignment: CDR1 SGHTA and CDR2 FQGNSA. The CDR3 reads CASSPALAGKHNEQFF. CDR3 nucleotide sequence: TGTGCCAGCAGCCCAGCACTAGCGGGTAAGCACAATGAGCAGTTCTTC.